These T cell receptor beta chains were read from a single sample in a study of shared clonotypes between healthy human individuals. Using immunoSEQ multiplex PCR, the repertoire was profiled, and TCRdb retains in-frame clones only, with some absent. Among hundreds of thousands of clones, around 95% were seen once, and the ten largest hold roughly 0.1%. The sample consisted of naive CD8+ T cells sorted from blood. These receptors all come from a woman in her 30s in good health. CDR3s include the opening cysteine and the closing phenylalanine or tryptophan. Each record gives: V gene, J gene, D gene, CDR3 protein, CDR3 DNA. The D gene is left open where the match is weak.

TRBV7-9	TRBJ2-3	-	CASSLGGRRAATDTQYF	TGTGCCAGCAGCTTAGGCGGGCGCAGGGCGGCCACAGATACGCAGTATTTT
TRBV21-1	TRBJ2-1	-	CASSTRTSGRYNEQFF	TGTGCCAGCAGCACCAGGACTAGCGGGAGATACAATGAGCAGTTCTTC
TRBV28	TRBJ2-1	TRBD2	CASSLMAGGPYNEQFF	TGTGCCAGCAGTTTAATGGCGGGAGGGCCCTACAATGAGCAGTTCTTC
TRBV5-5	TRBJ1-4	TRBD1	CASSLDQGAYGEKLFF	TGTGCCAGCAGCTTGGATCAGGGGGCGTATGGTGAAAAACTGTTTTTT
TRBV28	TRBJ1-4	-	CASSRIRKLFF	TGTGCCAGCAGTCGGATACGAAAACTGTTTTTT
TRBV30	TRBJ1-4	-	CAWSKGRRGKLFF	TGTGCCTGGAGTAAGGGACGGCGAGGGAAACTGTTTTTT
TRBV6-1	TRBJ1-5	TRBD1	CASSEATGTGVRPQHF	TGTGCCAGCAGTGAAGCGACCGGGACAGGGGTTCGGCCCCAGCATTTT
TRBV28	TRBJ2-5	TRBD2	CASTDLVAGGQETQYF	TGTGCCAGCACCGACCTGGTAGCGGGAGGGCAAGAGACCCAGTACTTC
TRBV7-6	TRBJ2-3	-	CASSLARPTDTQYF	TGTGCCAGCAGCTTAGCTAGACCCACAGATACGCAGTATTTT
TRBV6-5	TRBJ2-3	TRBD1	CASFTGTGLWDTQYF	TGTGCCAGCTTTACCGGGACAGGTCTTTGGGATACGCAGTATTTT
TRBV27	TRBJ2-3	TRBD2	CASSPLAGGGPDTQYF	TGTGCCAGCAGTCCCCTAGCGGGAGGAGGGCCGGATACGCAGTATTTT
TRBV28	TRBJ1-5	-	CASSLEAGNQPQHF	TGTGCCAGCAGTTTAGAGGCGGGGAATCAGCCCCAGCATTTT
TRBV27	TRBJ1-2	TRBD1	CASSQTGTGSGGYTF	TGTGCCAGCAGTCAAACCGGGACAGGGTCTGGCGGCTACACCTTC
TRBV28	TRBJ2-1	TRBD2	CASSILAGLYNEQFF	TGTGCCAGCAGTATCCTAGCGGGCTTATACAATGAGCAGTTCTTC